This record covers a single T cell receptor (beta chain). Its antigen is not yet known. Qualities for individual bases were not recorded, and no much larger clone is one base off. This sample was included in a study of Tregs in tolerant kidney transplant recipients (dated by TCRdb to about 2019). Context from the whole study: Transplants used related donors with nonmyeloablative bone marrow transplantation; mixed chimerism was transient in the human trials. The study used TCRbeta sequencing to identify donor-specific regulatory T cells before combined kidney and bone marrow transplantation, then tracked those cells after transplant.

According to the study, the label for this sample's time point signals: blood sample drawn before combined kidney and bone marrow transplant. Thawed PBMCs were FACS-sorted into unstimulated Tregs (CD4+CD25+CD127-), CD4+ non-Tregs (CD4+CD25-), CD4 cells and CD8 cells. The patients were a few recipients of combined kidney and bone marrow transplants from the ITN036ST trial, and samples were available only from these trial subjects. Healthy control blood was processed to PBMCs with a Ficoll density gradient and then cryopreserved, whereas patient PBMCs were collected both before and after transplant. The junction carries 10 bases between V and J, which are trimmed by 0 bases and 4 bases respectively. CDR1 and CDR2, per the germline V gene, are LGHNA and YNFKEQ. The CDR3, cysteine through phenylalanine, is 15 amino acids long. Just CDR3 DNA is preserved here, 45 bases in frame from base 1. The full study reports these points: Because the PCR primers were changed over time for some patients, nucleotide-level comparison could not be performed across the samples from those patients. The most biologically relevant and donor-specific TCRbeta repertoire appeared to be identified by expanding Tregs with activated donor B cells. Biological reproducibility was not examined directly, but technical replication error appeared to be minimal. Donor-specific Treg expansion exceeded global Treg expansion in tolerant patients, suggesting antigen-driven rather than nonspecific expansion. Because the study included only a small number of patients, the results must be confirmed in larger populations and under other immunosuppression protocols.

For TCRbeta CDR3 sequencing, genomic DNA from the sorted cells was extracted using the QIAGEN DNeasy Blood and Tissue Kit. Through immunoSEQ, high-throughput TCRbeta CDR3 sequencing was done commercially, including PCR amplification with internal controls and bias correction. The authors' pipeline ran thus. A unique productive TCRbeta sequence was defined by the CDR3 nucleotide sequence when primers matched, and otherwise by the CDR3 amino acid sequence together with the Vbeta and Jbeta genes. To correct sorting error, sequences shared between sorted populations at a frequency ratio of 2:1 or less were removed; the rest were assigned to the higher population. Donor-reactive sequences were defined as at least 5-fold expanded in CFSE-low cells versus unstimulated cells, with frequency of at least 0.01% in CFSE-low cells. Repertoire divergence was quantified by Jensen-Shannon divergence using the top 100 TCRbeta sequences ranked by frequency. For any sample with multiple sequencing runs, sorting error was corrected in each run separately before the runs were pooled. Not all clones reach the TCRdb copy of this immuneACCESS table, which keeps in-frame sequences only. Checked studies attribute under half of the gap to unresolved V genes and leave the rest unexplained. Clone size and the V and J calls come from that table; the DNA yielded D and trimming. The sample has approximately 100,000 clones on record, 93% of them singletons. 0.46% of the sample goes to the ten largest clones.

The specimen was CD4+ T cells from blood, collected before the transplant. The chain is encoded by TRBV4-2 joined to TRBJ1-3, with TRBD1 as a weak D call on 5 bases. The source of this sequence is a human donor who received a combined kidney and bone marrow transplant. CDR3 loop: CASSQDRQGGNTIYF. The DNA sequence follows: TGTGCCAGCAGCCAAGATCGGCAGGGAGGAAACACCATATATTTT.